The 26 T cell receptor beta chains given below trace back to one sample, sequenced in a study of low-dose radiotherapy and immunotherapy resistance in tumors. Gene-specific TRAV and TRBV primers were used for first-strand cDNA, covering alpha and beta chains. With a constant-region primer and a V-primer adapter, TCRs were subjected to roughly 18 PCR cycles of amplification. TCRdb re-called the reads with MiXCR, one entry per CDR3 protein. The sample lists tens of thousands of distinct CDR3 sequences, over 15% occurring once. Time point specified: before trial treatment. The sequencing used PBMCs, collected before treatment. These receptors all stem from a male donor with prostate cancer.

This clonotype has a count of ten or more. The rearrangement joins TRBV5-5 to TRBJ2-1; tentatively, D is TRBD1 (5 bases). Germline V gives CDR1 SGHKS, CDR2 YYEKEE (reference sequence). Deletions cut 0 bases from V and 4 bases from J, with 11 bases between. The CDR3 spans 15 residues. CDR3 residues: CASSLEGARYNEQFF. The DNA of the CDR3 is TGTGCCAGCAGCTTGGAAGGGGCGCGGTACAATGAGCAGTTCTTC.

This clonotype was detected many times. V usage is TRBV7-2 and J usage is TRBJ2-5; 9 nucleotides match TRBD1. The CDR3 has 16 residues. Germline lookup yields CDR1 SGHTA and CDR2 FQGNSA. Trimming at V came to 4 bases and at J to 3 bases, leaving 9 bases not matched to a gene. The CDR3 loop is CASSSPGQGKEETQYF. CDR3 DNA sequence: TGTGCCAGCAGCTCACCGGGACAGGGAAAGGAAGAGACCCAGTACTTC. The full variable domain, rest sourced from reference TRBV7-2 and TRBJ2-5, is GAGVSQSPSNKVTEKGKDVELRCDPISGHTALYWYRQSLGQGLEFLIYFQGNSAPDKSGLPSDRFSAERTGGSVSTLTIQRTQQEDSAVYLCASSSPGQGKEETQYFGPGTRLLVL.

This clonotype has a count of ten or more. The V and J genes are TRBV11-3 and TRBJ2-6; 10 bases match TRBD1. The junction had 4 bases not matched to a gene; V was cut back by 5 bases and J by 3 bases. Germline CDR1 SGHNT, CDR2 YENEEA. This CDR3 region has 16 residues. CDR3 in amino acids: CASSGQGDRGANVLTF. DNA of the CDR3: TGTGCCAGCAGCGGACAGGGGGATCGTGGGGCCAACGTCCTGACTTTC.

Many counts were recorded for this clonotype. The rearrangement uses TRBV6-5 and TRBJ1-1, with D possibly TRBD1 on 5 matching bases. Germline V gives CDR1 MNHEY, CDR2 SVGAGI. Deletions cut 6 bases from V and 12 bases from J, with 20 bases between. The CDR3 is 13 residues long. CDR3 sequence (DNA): TGTGCCAGCAGACATAAACTCCGGGACGAAACTTTCTTT. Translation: CASRHKLRDETFF.

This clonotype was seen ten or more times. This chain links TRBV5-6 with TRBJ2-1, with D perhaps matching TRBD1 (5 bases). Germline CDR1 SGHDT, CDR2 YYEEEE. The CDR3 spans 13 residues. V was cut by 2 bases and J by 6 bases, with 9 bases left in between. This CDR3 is CASSFAGRNEQFF. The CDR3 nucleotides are TGTGCCAGCAGCTTCGCAGGGCGCAATGAGCAGTTCTTC.

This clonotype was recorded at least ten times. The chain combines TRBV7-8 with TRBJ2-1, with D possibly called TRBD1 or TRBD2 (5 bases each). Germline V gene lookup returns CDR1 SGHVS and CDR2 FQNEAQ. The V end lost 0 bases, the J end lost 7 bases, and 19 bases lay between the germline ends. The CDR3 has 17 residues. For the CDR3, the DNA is TGTGCCAGCAGCTTAGCCCGGGACCCCGTACGGAGGAATGAGCAGTTCTTC. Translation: CASSLARDPVRRNEQFF. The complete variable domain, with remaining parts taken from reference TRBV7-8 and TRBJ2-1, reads GAGVSQSPRYKVAKRGQDVALRCDPISGHVSLFWYQQALGQGPEFLTYFQNEAQLDKSGLPSDRFFAERPEGSVSTLKIQRTQQEDSAVYLCASSLARDPVRRNEQFFGPGTRLTVL.

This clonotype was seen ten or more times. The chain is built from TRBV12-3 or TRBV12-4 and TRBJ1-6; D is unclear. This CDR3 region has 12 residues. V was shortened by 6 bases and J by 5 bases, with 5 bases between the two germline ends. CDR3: CASRADNSPLHF. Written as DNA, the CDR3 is TGTGCCAGCAGAGCAGATAATTCACCCCTCCACTTT.

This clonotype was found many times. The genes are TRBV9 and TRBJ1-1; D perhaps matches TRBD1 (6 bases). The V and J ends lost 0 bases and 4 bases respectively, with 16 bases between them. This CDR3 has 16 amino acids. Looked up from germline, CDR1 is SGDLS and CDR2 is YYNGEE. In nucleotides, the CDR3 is TGTGCCAGCAGCGTAGAACGGACAAGGGGGTCCACTGAAGCTTTCTTT. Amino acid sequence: CASSVERTRGSTEAFF. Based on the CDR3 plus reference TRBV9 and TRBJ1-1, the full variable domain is DSGVTQTPKHLITATGQRVTLRCSPRSGDLSVYWYQQSLDQGLQFLIQYYNGEERAKGNILERFSAQQFPDLHSELNLSSLELGDSALYFCASSVERTRGSTEAFFGQGTRLTVV.

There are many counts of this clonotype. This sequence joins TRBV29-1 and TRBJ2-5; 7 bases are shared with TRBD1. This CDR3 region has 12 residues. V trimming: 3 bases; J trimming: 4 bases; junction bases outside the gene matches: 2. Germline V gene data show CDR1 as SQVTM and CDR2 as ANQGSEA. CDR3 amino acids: CSVDSGGETQYF. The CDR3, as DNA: TGCAGCGTTGATTCAGGGGGAGAGACCCAGTACTTC. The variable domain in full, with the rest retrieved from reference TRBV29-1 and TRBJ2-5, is SAVISQKPSRDICQRGTSLTIQCQVDSQVTMMFWYRQQPGQSLTLIATANQGSEATYESGFVIDKFPISRPNLTFSTLTVSNMSPEDSSIYLCSVDSGGETQYFGPGTRLLVL.

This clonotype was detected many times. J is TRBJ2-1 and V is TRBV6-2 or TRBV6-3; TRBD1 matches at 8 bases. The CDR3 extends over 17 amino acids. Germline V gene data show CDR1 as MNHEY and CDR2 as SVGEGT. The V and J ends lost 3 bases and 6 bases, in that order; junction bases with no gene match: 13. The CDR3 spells CASSYVAGTGGANEQFF. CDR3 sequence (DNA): TGTGCCAGCAGTTATGTTGCCGGGACAGGCGGGGCCAATGAGCAGTTCTTC.

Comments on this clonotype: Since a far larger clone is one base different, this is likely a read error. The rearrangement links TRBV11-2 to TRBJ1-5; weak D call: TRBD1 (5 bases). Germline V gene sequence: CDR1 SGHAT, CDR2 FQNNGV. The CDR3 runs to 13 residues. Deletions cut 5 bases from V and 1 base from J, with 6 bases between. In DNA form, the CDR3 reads TGTGCCAGCAGCCCAGGGAGCAATCAGCCCCAGCATTTT. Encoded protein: CASSPGSNQPQHF.

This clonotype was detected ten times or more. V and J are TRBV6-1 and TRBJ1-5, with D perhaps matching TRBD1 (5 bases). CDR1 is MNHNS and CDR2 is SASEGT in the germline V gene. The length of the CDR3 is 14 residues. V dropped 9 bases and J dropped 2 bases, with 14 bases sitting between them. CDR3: CASRLGGGNQPQHF. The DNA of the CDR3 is TGTGCCAGTCGACTCGGGGGAGGCAATCAGCCCCAGCATTTT.

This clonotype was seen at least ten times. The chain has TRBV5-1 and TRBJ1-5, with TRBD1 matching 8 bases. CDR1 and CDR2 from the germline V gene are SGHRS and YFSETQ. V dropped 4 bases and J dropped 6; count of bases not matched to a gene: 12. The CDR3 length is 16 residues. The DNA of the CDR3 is TGCGCCAGCAGCCCGGGGGTGCAGGGGGCAGGTCAGCCCCAGCATTTT. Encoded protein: CASSPGVQGAGQPQHF.

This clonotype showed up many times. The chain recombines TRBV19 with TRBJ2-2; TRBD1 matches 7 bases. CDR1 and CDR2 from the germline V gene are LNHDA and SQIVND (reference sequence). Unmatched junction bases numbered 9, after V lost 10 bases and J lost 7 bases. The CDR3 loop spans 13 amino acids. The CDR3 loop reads CATRTGFGGELFF. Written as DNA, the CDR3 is TGTGCCACACGGACAGGTTTCGGCGGGGAGCTGTTTTTT.

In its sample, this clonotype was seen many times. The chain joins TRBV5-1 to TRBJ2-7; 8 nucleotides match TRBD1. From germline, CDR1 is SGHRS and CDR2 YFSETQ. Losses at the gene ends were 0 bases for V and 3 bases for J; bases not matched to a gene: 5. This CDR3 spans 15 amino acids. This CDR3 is CASSLVLGQVYEQYF. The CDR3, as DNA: TGCGCCAGCAGCTTGGTTTTGGGACAGGTCTACGAGCAGTACTTC.

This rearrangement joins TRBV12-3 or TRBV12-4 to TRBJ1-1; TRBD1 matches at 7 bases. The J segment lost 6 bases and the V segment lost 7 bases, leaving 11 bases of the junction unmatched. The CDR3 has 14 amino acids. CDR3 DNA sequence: TGTGCCAGCATCCATACGCAGGGGGGGGCTGAAGCTTTCTTT. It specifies CASIHTQGGAEAFF.

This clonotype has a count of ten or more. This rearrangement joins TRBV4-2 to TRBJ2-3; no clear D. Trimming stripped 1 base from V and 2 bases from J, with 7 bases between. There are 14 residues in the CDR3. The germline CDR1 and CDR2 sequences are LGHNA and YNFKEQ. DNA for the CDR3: TGTGCCAGCAGCCAAGGGGCCAACACAGATACGCAGTATTTT. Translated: CASSQGANTDTQYF.

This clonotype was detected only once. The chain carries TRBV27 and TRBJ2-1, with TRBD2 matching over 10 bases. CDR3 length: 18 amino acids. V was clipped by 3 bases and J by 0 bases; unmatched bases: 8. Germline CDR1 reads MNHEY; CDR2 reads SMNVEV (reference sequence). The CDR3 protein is CASSLAAGGFSSYNEQFF. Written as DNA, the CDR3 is TGTGCCAGCAGTTTGGCAGCGGGAGGGTTTAGCTCCTACAATGAGCAGTTCTTC.

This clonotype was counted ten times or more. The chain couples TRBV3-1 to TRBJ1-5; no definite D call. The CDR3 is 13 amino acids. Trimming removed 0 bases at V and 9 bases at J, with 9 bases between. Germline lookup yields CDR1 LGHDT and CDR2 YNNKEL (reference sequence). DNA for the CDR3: TGTGCCAGCAGCCAAGATCCTCGTTCGCCCCAGCATTTT. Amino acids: CASSQDPRSPQHF.

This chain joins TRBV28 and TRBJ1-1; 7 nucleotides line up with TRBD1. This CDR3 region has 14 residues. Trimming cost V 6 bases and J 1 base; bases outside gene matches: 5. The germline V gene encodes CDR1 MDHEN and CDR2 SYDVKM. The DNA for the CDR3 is TGTGCCAGCAGCTTACAGGGGTGGAACACTGAAGCTTTCTTT. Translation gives CASSLQGWNTEAFF.

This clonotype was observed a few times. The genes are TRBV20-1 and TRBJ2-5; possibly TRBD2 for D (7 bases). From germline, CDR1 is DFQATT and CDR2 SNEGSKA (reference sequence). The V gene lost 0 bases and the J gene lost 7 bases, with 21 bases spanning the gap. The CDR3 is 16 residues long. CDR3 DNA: TGCAGTGCTAGAGATCAGAGGGAGGGGGGGTGGGGGACCCAGTACTTC. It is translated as CSARDQREGGWGTQYF.

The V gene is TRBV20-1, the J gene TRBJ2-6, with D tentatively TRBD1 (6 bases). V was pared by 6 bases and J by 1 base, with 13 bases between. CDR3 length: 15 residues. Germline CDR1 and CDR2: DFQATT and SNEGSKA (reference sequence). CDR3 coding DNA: TGCAGTGCCCCGGCCCAGGGGTCTGGGGCCAACGTCCTGACTTTC. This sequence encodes CSAPAQGSGANVLTF.

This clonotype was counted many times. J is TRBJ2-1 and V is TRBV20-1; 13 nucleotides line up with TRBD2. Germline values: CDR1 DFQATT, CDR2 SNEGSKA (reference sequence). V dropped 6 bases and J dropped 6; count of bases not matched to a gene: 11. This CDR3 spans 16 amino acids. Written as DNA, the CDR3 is TGCAGTGCCCGACCTCCGGGACTAGCGGGGAGCAATGAGCAGTTCTTC. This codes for CSARPPGLAGSNEQFF.

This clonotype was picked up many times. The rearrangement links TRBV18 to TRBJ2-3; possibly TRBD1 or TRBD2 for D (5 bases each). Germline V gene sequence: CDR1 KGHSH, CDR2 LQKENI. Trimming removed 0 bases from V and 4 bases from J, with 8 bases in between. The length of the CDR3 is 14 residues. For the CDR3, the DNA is TGTGCCAGCTCACCACCGGGGGTTCCAGATACGCAGTATTTT. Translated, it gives CASSPPGVPDTQYF. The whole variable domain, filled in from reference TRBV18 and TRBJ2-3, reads NAGVMQNPRHLVRRRGQEARLRCSPMKGHSHVYWYRQLPEEGLKFMVYLQKENIIDESGMPKERFSAEFPKEGPSILRIQQVVRGDSAAYFCASSPPGVPDTQYFGPGTRLTVL.

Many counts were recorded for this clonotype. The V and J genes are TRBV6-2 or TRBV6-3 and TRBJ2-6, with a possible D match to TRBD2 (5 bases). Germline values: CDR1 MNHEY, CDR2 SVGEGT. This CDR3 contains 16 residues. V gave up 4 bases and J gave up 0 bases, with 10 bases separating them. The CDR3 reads CASSFEGYSGANVLTF. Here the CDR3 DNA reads TGTGCCAGCAGTTTCGAGGGTTACTCTGGGGCCAACGTCCTGACTTTC.

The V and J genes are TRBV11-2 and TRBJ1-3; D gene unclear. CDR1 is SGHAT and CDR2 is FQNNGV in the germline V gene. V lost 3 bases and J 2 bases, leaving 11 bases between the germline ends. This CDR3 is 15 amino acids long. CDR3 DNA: TGTGCCAGCAGCTTTACACTGAACGCTGGAAACACCATATATTTT. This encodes CASSFTLNAGNTIYF. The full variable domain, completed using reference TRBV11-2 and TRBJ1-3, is EAGVAQSPRYKIIEKRQSVAFWCNPISGHATLYWYQQILGQGPKLLIQFQNNGVVDDSQLPKDRFSAERLKGVDSTLKIQPAKLEDSAVYLCASSFTLNAGNTIYFGEGSWLTVV.